This TCR beta chain was captured in a study of spatial heterogeneity in lung cancer. Study-level background: Sequences of the beta chain were consistently detected in greater numbers than alpha-chain sequences. The study observed each unique TCR and UMI combination more than ten times on average in raw reads.

On each TCR cDNA molecule, a unique molecular identifier was present. MiXCR, applied by TCRdb to the 5' RACE reads, yields one record per CDR3 protein. The sample gives about 15,000 distinct CDR3 sequences, 3.6% of which show up once; approximately 10% is in the top ten. As to time point: sample taken at primary tumor resection. Researchers sequenced whole RNA taken from tumor, nontumor lung or frozen PBMC without sorting. The CDR3 extends over 16 amino acids. The V gene's germline CDR1 is SNHLY and CDR2 FYNNEI. The V and J ends lost 1 base and 4 bases, in that order; junction bases with no gene match: 8. This clonotype was counted ten times or more. This beta chain is an off-target read within a library intended for alpha chains, so its frequency means little.

The clonotype was recovered from a male donor with early-stage non-small cell lung cancer. Sequenced material: normal lung tissue next to the tumor, taken at surgery. V and J are TRBV2 and TRBJ1-2; 8 nucleotides agree with TRBD1. The CDR3 loop reads CASSEVGTGSIYGYTF. CDR3 DNA: TGTGCCAGCAGTGAAGTGGGGACAGGCTCTATCTATGGCTACACCTTC.